Listed below are T cell receptor beta chains from one sample, sequenced in a study of CD8 T cells in Susac syndrome. Each CDR3 protein gets one entry after TCRdb re-called the immunoSEQ multiplex PCR reads with MiXCR. The table has approximately 200,000 distinct CDR3 sequences, approximately 94% seen once; the top ten hold more than 0.09%. Sequencing was performed on CD4+ T cells from PBMCs. The receptors were sampled from a human donor with multiple sclerosis. CDR3s include the opening cysteine and the closing phenylalanine or tryptophan. The D gene is left open where the match is weak. Some rows mark clone size as missing; the rest say once, few, many or name a class of expanded clone.

-	TRBV20-1	TRBJ2-5	11	-	TGCAGGGTAGGGGTGGGCGAGACCCAGTACTTC	CRVGVGETQYF
-	TRBV30	TRBJ1-5	15	TRBD1	TGTGCCTGGAGCCCAGTTGACAGGGCCCTTCAGCCCCAGCATTTT	CAWSPVDRALQPQHF
-	TRBV7-3	TRBJ2-3	14	-	TGTGCCAGCAGCCAGTCCCTCTACACAGATACGCAGTATTTT	CASSQSLYTDTQYF
once	TRBV30	TRBJ1-6	13	-	TGTGCCTGGACCGAGGGGGACTTCACACCCCTCCACTTT	CAWTEGDFTPLHF
-	TRBV7-8	TRBJ2-2	17	TRBD2	TGTGCCAGCAGCCTGTGGGCTAGCGGGGGGTTCACCGGGGAGCTGTTTTTT	CASSLWASGGFTGELFF
-	TRBV19	TRBJ1-2	12	-	TGTGCCAGTAGTATGGTCAGCTATGGCTACACCTTC	CASSMVSYGYTF
-	TRBV11-2	TRBJ2-2	13	-	TGTGCCAGCAGCCGTCCAACCACCGGGGAGCTGTTTTTT	CASSRPTTGELFF
-	TRBV24-1	TRBJ2-1	16	TRBD2	TGTGCCACCAGTGATTTGAGCGGGGGCCCCGGAGATGAGCAGTTCTTC	CATSDLSGGPGDEQFF
-	TRBV20-1	TRBJ2-1	14	TRBD2	TGCAGTGCCATAGCGGGCAGGAGGTACAATGAGCAGTTCTTC	CSAIAGRRYNEQFF
-	TRBV5-4	TRBJ2-3	12	-	TGTGCCAGCAGCTTGAAACCAGATACGCAGTATTTT	CASSLKPDTQYF
-	TRBV12-3/TRBV12-4	TRBJ2-7	11	-	TGTGCCAGCAGTTCTGGCCACGAGCAGTACTTC	CASSSGHEQYF
-	TRBV28	TRBJ2-6	15	-	TGTGCCAGCAGATTACAGGGTACTGGGGCCAACGTCCTGACTTTC	CASRLQGTGANVLTF
-	TRBV4-1	TRBJ1-5	19	-	TGCGCCAGCAGCCAACCGCGAGGGTCCGCCGATTTTAGCAATCAGCCCCAGCATTTT	CASSQPRGSADFSNQPQHF
-	TRBV29-1	TRBJ2-2	14	-	TGCAGCGTTGCCAGGACATCGAACACCGGGGAGCTGTTTTTT	CSVARTSNTGELFF
-	TRBV2	TRBJ1-5	14	-	TGTGCCAGCAGTATTAACAGAGACAATCAGCCCCAGCATTTT	CASSINRDNQPQHF
-	TRBV3-1	TRBJ2-6	15	-	TGTGCCAGCAGGGAAGGGAGCGCTGGGGCCAACGTCCTGACTTTC	CASREGSAGANVLTF
-	TRBV29-1	TRBJ1-3	12	-	TGCAGCGTGGACAGCTCTGGAAACACCATATATTTT	CSVDSSGNTIYF
few	TRBV9	TRBJ2-5	13	-	TGTGCCAGCAGCGTCAGGGGCGAAGAGACCCAGTACTTC	CASSVRGEETQYF
-	TRBV30	TRBJ2-2	13	-	TGTGCCTGGAGTGTACTGAGGGCCGGGGAGCTGTTTTTT	CAWSVLRAGELFF
-	TRBV30	TRBJ1-1	18	TRBD1	TGTGCCTGGAGTGTCTTCGCCTTGACAGGGGTATCGAACACTGAAGCTTTCTTT	CAWSVFALTGVSNTEAFF
-	TRBV6-6	TRBJ1-6	15	-	TGTGCCAGCAATCCAGGTGCCAGGGGCTTGGGCACCCTCCACTTT	CASNPGARGLGTLHF
-	TRBV29-1	TRBJ1-2	12	-	TGCAGCGTCGGTAGGACTAACTATGGCTACACCTTC	CSVGRTNYGYTF
-	TRBV4-1	TRBJ1-1	16	TRBD1	TGCGCCAGCAGCCCGGGCCCTGACAGGGGAGGAACTGAAGCTTTCTTT	CASSPGPDRGGTEAFF
-	TRBV29-1	TRBJ1-1	13	-	TGCAGCGTTTTTACAGGTATGAACACTGAAGCTTTCTTT	CSVFTGMNTEAFF
-	TRBV15	TRBJ2-1	16	-	TGTGCCACCAGCAGAGATCAGGCTAGAACGGGGAGTGAGCAGTTCTTC	CATSRDQARTGSEQFF
-	TRBV18	TRBJ2-1	16	-	TGTGCCAGCTCACCACCGTACGATATTAAATACAATGAGCAGTTCTTC	CASSPPYDIKYNEQFF
-	TRBV24-1	TRBJ1-5	18	-	TGTGCCACCAGTGACCCCCTGGGAGGCAGGCGGCGGAATCAGCCCCAGCATTTT	CATSDPLGGRRRNQPQHF
-	TRBV13	TRBJ1-2	15	-	TGTGCCAGCAGCTTTTTGGGGGCGCGGGGCTATGGCTACACCTTC	CASSFLGARGYGYTF
-	TRBV11-2	TRBJ2-1	16	TRBD2	TGTGCCAGCAACGCCCGTGGTAGCGGGGGAAACAATGAGCAGTTCTTC	CASNARGSGGNNEQFF
-	TRBV12-3/TRBV12-4	TRBJ2-2	16	-	TGTGCCAGCAGTTTTGGGGTCCACCTTGGGACCGGGGAGCTGTTTTTT	CASSFGVHLGTGELFF
-	TRBV24-1	TRBJ2-3	12	-	TGTGCCACCAGTGATTGGAGAGATACGCAGTATTTT	CATSDWRDTQYF
-	TRBV29-1	TRBJ2-5	12	TRBD1	TGCAGCGTCGGTGGACAGGCAGAGACCCAGTACTTC	CSVGGQAETQYF
-	TRBV28	TRBJ1-6	15	-	TGTGCCAGCAGTTTACCGTCAGGGGCTGCTTCACCCCTCCACTTT	CASSLPSGAASPLHF
-	TRBV5-1	TRBJ2-5	14	-	TGCGCCAGCAGTCCAGGGTTTGGGCAAGAGACCCAGTACTTC	CASSPGFGQETQYF
-	TRBV20-1	TRBJ2-7	13	-	TGCAGTGCTAGTAGGACCGCTCCCTACGAGCAGTACTTC	CSASRTAPYEQYF